The 27 T cell receptor beta chains below were found in one sample sequenced in a study of T cells in Graves' hyperthyroidism and ophthalmopathy. Researchers amplified the TCR beta CDR3 regions from RNA transcripts. The TCR CDR3 first-round RT-PCR relied on the HTBI primer set. MiXCR, applied by TCRdb to the multiplex PCR reads, yields one record per CDR3 protein. The sample shows about 580,000 distinct CDR3 sequences, approximately 15% of them seen only once. The sample consisted of blood. These receptors all come from a young woman with Graves' hyperthyroidism that later progressed to Graves' ophthalmopathy.

In its sample, this clonotype was seen many times. The chain recombines TRBV29-1 with TRBJ1-1; possibly TRBD1 for D (6 bases). CDR1 and CDR2 (germline): SQVTM, ANQGSEA. V was clipped by 6 bases and J by 3 bases, with 17 bases between them. The CDR3 consists of 14 residues. The CDR3 DNA reads TGCAGCGTCCAAAAAGGGGGTGGTGACACTGAAGCTTTCTTT. Its protein product is CSVQKGGGDTEAFF.

Only one count was recorded for this clonotype. The rearrangement uses TRBV6-1 and TRBJ1-2; weak D call: TRBD1 (5 bases). Between the trimmed V and J ends, which lost 7 bases and 4 bases, there was a span of 10 bases. The CDR3 sequence is 12 residues long. Germline values: CDR1 MNHNS, CDR2 SASEGT. The CDR3, as DNA: TGTGCCAGCACCCAGGGACGCTATGGCTACACCTTC. Amino acids: CASTQGRYGYTF.

This clonotype was counted many times. The CDR3: CATSDPGEFQGAGPDTQYF. DNA for the CDR3: TGTGCCACCAGTGACCCGGGGGAATTCCAGGGGGCTGGCCCAGATACGCAGTATTTT. The genes are TRBV24-1 and TRBJ2-3, with TRBD1 matching 8 bases. Looked up from germline, CDR1 is KGHDR and CDR2 is SFDVKD. This CDR3 spans 19 amino acids. Losses at the gene ends were 4 bases for V and 4 bases for J; bases not matched to a gene: 18.

DNA for the CDR3: TGTGCCAGCAGCATGTCCCTTCCGAACACCGGGGAGCTGTTTTTT. Translation gives CASSMSLPNTGELFF. The J gene is TRBJ2-2, the V gene TRBV14; D is uncertain. The CDR3 is 15 amino acids. V lost 5 bases, J lost 0 bases, and 10 bases lay in between. Germline V gene sequence: CDR1 SGHDN, CDR2 FVKESK.

In this sample, this clonotype turned up many times. CDR3 nucleotides: TGTGCCAGCAGTTTTTTGAGGGTTCAGGTTCAAGAGACCCAGTACTTC. Protein product: CASSFLRVQVQETQYF. The chain carries TRBV12-3 or TRBV12-4 and TRBJ2-5, with a weak D call TRBD2 (5 bases). This CDR3 comprises 16 residues. V lost 3 bases and J lost 2, with 16 bases in between.

The rearrangement uses TRBV20-1 and TRBJ2-7; D is undetermined. V was pared by 0 bases and J by 5 bases, with 26 bases between. CDR1 is DFQATT, CDR2 SNEGSKA, per germline (reference sequence). CDR3 size: 18 residues. CDR3 region: CSAREHGLGLGSFDEQYF. The CDR3 bases are TGCAGTGCTAGAGAACACGGCCTCGGGCTGGGTAGCTTTGACGAGCAGTACTTC.

Ten or more counts support this clonotype. The V call is TRBV15, the J call TRBJ2-5; D perhaps matches TRBD2 (5 bases). CDR3 size: 18 residues. Germline V CDR1 and CDR2: LNHNV, YYDKDF (reference sequence). V was pared by 2 bases and J by 1 base, with 20 bases between. CDR3 sequence (DNA): TGTGCCACCAGCAGATCACCTGGATCGTGGGAGAGCCAAGAGACCCAGTACTTC. Its translation is CATSRSPGSWESQETQYF. The whole variable domain, filled in from reference TRBV15 and TRBJ2-5, reads DAMVIQNPRYQVTQFGKPVTLSCSQTLNHNVMYWYQQKSSQAPKLLFHYYDKDFNNEADTPDNFQSRRPNTSFCFLDIRSPGLGDTAMYLCATSRSPGSWESQETQYFGPGTRLLVL.

This clonotype was recorded many times. The chain couples TRBV13 to TRBJ1-6, with 7 bases fitting TRBD1. The ends lost 4 bases at V and 10 bases at J; junction bases unmatched: 13. Germline V gene data show CDR1 as PRHDT and CDR2 as FYEKMQ (reference sequence). The CDR3 contains 16 residues. CDR3 residues: CASSSRWTGRVSPLHF. CDR3 bases: TGTGCCAGCAGCTCCCGATGGACAGGACGGGTATCACCCCTCCACTTT.

The chain recombines TRBV6-1 with TRBJ2-2; the D gene is possibly TRBD2 (6 bases). The V gene's germline CDR1 is MNHNS and CDR2 SASEGT. This CDR3 comprises 15 residues. V dropped 6 bases and J dropped 4 bases, with 15 bases sitting between them. In DNA, the CDR3 is TGTGCCAGCAGGCGGGACCGAGCCCCCACCGGGGAGCTGTTTTTT. Translating gives CASRRDRAPTGELFF.

The V and J genes are TRBV29-1 and TRBJ2-1; 12 nucleotides line up with TRBD2. V lost 7 bases and J lost 1; bases outside the gene matches: 5. CDR3 size: 15 residues. Germline V CDR1 and CDR2: SQVTM, ANQGSEA. CDR3 bases: TGCAGCGCCGCACTAGCGGGAGGATCCTACAATGAGCAGTTCTTC. Its translation: CSAALAGGSYNEQFF.

This clonotype occurred many times. V usage is TRBV5-1 and J usage is TRBJ2-3, with a tentative D call TRBD2 (6 bases). Germline CDR1 SGHRS, CDR2 YFSETQ. Trimming pared 4 bases from V and 2 bases from J, leaving 17 bases between. The CDR3 extends over 16 amino acids. CDR3 sequence (DNA): TGCGCCAGCAGCACCGACCCAGCGGGCCTCACAGATACGCAGTATTTT. Amino acids: CASSTDPAGLTDTQYF.

The chain carries TRBV7-2 and TRBJ2-3; the match to TRBD2 covers 7 bases. Germline-derived CDR1 and CDR2 are SGHTA and FQGNSA. The junction had 16 bases not matched to a gene; V was cut back by 5 bases and J by 2 bases. The CDR3 runs 18 residues. The CDR3 here is CASSLRGGSRRTTDTQYF. CDR3 nucleotides: TGTGCCAGCAGCCTTCGGGGAGGGTCTCGAAGGACCACAGATACGCAGTATTTT. The variable domain in full, completed from reference TRBV7-2 and TRBJ2-3, reads GAGVSQSPSNKVTEKGKDVELRCDPISGHTALYWYRQSLGQGLEFLIYFQGNSAPDKSGLPSDRFSAERTGGSVSTLTIQRTQQEDSAVYLCASSLRGGSRRTTDTQYFGPGTRLTVL.

This clonotype was observed a single time. A read error may be the cause here, since a much bigger clone is one base away. The V gene is TRBV5-1, the J gene TRBJ1-4; D is uncertain. This CDR3 region has 15 residues. Looked up from germline, CDR1 is SGHRS and CDR2 is YFSETQ. The CDR3 region has the DNA TGCGCCAGCAGCACTGACAACCCGACTAATGAAAACCTGTTTTTT. Protein: CASSTDNPTNENLFF.

This clonotype was recorded many times. This chain connects TRBV28 to TRBJ1-2; D unclear. CDR1 is MDHEN and CDR2 is SYDVKM in the germline V gene. V was shortened by 6 bases and J by 2 bases, with 10 bases between the two germline ends. There are 13 residues in the CDR3. This chain's CDR3 is CASRQTSNYGYTF. The DNA of the CDR3 is TGTGCCAGCAGACAGACTTCGAACTATGGCTACACCTTC.

The gene calls are TRBV3-1 and TRBJ1-6; tentative D call: TRBD1 (6 bases). V was trimmed by 7 bases and J by 9 bases, leaving 16 bases between them. The CDR3 length is 14 residues. CDR1 LGHDT and CDR2 YNNKEL come from the germline V gene (reference sequence). The chain's CDR3 is CASTRDTVSSPLHF. In nucleotides, the CDR3 is TGTGCCAGCACCCGGGACACCGTGAGTTCACCCCTCCACTTT.

This clonotype was found a few times. CDR3: CASSWTGGNTEAFF. The CDR3 bases are TGTGCCAGCAGTTGGACAGGGGGAAACACTGAAGCTTTCTTT. The chain couples TRBV6-1 to TRBJ1-1; 10 nucleotides line up with TRBD1. The CDR3 runs 14 residues. Germline CDR1 reads MNHNS; CDR2 reads SASEGT. J lost 2 bases, V lost 5 bases, and 2 bases had no gene match.

This clonotype was counted a few times. The chain is built from TRBV30 and TRBJ2-6; D not resolved. Trimming stripped 2 bases from V and 0 bases from J, with 5 bases between. Germline V lookup: CDR1 GTSNPN, CDR2 SVGIG (reference sequence). The CDR3 contains 14 residues. CDR3 residues: CAWSHGSGANVLTF. CDR3 in DNA: TGTGCCTGGAGTCACGGCTCTGGGGCCAACGTCCTGACTTTC.

The chain is built from TRBV20-1 and TRBJ2-7, with 14 bases fitting TRBD2. The CDR3 is 13 residues long. Germline CDR1 is DFQATT and CDR2 is SNEGSKA (reference sequence). CDR3 residues: CSLGLAGVYEQYF. The CDR3 coding sequence is TGCAGCTTGGGACTAGCGGGAGTCTACGAGCAGTACTTC.

Only a few counts were recorded for this clonotype. V gene TRBV9 combines with J gene TRBJ2-1, with TRBD1 matching over 12 bases. This CDR3 is 15 amino acids long. Germline V gene data show CDR1 as SGDLS and CDR2 as YYNGEE. V lost 2 bases, J lost 6 bases, and 3 bases stayed unmatched. The CDR3 DNA sequence: TGTGCCAGCAGCGTGGGACAGGGGGCGGCCAATGAGCAGTTCTTC. Protein product: CASSVGQGAANEQFF.

This clonotype was seen ten or more times. This chain links TRBV20-1 with TRBJ2-1; D is undetermined. The CDR3 is 10 residues long. Trimming pared 8 bases from V and 7 bases from J, leaving 9 bases between. The V gene's germline CDR1 is DFQATT and CDR2 SNEGSKA (reference sequence). CDR3 amino acids: CSTAGNEQFF. The CDR3 bases are TGCAGTACGGCTGGGAATGAGCAGTTCTTC.

This clonotype was recorded many times. The chain recombines TRBV27 with TRBJ1-1; tentative D call: TRBD1 (6 bases). The CDR3 totals 12 residues. Germline CDR1 MNHEY, CDR2 SMNVEV (reference sequence). The V gene lost 6 bases and the J gene lost 4 bases, with 9 bases spanning the gap. CDR3 in amino acids: CASRTGSTEAFF. The CDR3 DNA reads as TGTGCCAGCAGAACAGGGTCCACTGAAGCTTTCTTT.

The sample holds many counts of this clonotype. The chain links TRBV9 to TRBJ1-6; D is uncertain. Germline CDR1 and CDR2: SGDLS and YYNGEE. This CDR3 comprises 15 residues. V lost 6 bases, J lost 8 bases, and 18 bases lay in between. The CDR3 sequence is CASTLDGRGDSPLHF. In DNA form, the CDR3 reads TGTGCCAGCACCCTCGACGGCCGGGGAGATTCACCCCTCCACTTT.

This clonotype was picked up many times. The DNA of the CDR3 is TGTGCCACCAGTGACCTCAGGGGGAACAATGAGCAGTTCTTC. This encodes CATSDLRGNNEQFF. The V and J genes are TRBV24-1 and TRBJ2-1; 7 nucleotides align to TRBD1. The junction had 4 bases not matched to a gene; V was cut back by 4 bases and J by 5 bases. The CDR3 consists of 14 residues. Germline CDR1 KGHDR, CDR2 SFDVKD.

This chain connects TRBV10-3 to TRBJ2-3, with 10 bases aligning to TRBD1. The V gene end was trimmed by 10 bases and the J gene end by 4 bases; junction bases not matched to a gene: 8. This CDR3 comprises 14 residues. Germline assignment: CDR1 ENHRY and CDR2 SYGVKD. The CDR3 bases are TGTGCCACCCGACAGGGGGCAAGGGCAGATACGCAGTATTTT. It encodes CATRQGARADTQYF.

This clonotype was counted ten times or more. The chain carries TRBV28 and TRBJ1-2; a weak D match, TRBD1 (5 bases). The CDR3 sequence is 13 residues long. Trimming pared 2 bases from V and 1 base from J, leaving 5 bases between. In germline, CDR1 is MDHEN, CDR2 SYDVKM. The CDR3 region is CASSLGHNYGYTF. The CDR3 coding sequence is TGTGCCAGCAGTTTAGGACATAACTATGGCTACACCTTC.

The sample holds many counts of this clonotype. The rearrangement uses TRBV7-2 and TRBJ1-2; D is unclear. Trimming pared 6 bases from V and 6 bases from J, leaving 17 bases between. The germline gives CDR1 SGHTA, CDR2 FQGNSA. CDR3 length: 14 residues. The CDR3 loop is CASSWGTATNGYTF. The CDR3, as DNA: TGTGCCAGCAGTTGGGGAACAGCGACTAATGGCTACACCTTC.

This clonotype was seen ten or more times. This CDR3 reads CASSQDMNTEAFF. CDR3 in DNA: TGTGCCAGCAGTCAGGACATGAACACTGAAGCTTTCTTT. The chain couples TRBV6-1 to TRBJ1-1; weak D call: TRBD1 (5 bases). Germline loops: CDR1 MNHNS, CDR2 SASEGT. V lost 5 bases to trimming and J lost 0 bases, with 7 bases between them. The CDR3 is 13 residues long.